Below are 9 T cell receptor beta chains sequenced from a single sample in a study of beta chain features in type 1 diabetes. Of the isolated RNA, all was reverse transcribed, and so the sequenced material was expressed TCRB transcripts. TCRdb's table, derived via immunoSEQ multiplex PCR, lists solely in-frame clones and lacks some. The table has roughly 150,000 clones, approximately 8.1% seen once. Sequenced material: central memory CD4+ T cells from blood. These TCRs come from a young man in good health.

DNA for the CDR3: TGTGCCAGCAGCTTAGGAGGTGGGCCAGAGACCCAGTACTTC. Its translation: CASSLGGGPETQYF. This chain uses TRBV7-3 with TRBJ2-5; the D gene is possibly TRBD2 (5 bases). Trimming took off 2 bases at V and 4 bases at J, with 11 bases between the two ends. Germline V gene data show CDR1 as SGHTA and CDR2 as FQGTGA. This CDR3 region has 14 residues.

This clone occurred a few times. The V call is TRBV27, the J call TRBJ1-2, with 10 bases that match TRBD1. V shed 3 bases, J shed 6 bases, and the junction held 1 base outside the gene matches. Germline CDR1 reads MNHEY; CDR2 reads SMNVEV (reference sequence). The CDR3 has 13 residues. The CDR3 sequence: CASSFGTGDGYTF. The CDR3 coding sequence is TGTGCCAGCAGTTTCGGGACAGGGGATGGCTACACCTTC.

The chain combines TRBV29-1 with TRBJ2-7, with TRBD1 matching 10 bases. Germline V gene data show CDR1 as SQVTM and CDR2 as ANQGSEA. This CDR3 has 15 amino acids. V was pared by 1 base and J by 2 bases, with 5 bases of the junction left unmatched. CDR3 protein: CSVEGGTGAPYEQYF. The CDR3 DNA sequence: TGCAGCGTTGAAGGTGGGACAGGGGCTCCCTACGAGCAGTACTTC.

This clone was observed a few times. The chain recombines TRBV7-9 with TRBJ2-2; 9 positions match TRBD1. The CDR3 consists of 16 residues. The germline gives CDR1 SEHNR, CDR2 FQNEAQ (reference sequence). Trimming cost V 4 bases and J 1 base; bases outside gene matches: 4. CDR3 sequence (DNA): TGTGCCAGCAGCTCCGGGACAGGGATGAACACCGGGGAGCTGTTTTTT. It encodes CASSSGTGMNTGELFF.

The rearrangement uses TRBV5-4 and TRBJ2-7, with TRBD2 as a possible D gene (6 bases). Germline V gene lookup returns CDR1 SGHNT and CDR2 YYREEE (reference sequence). V shed 4 bases and J shed 4 bases, with 18 bases lying between them. This CDR3 is built from 15 residues. CDR3 DNA sequence: TGTGCCAGCAGCCGATACGGTGGCGGGGAGTACGAGCAGTACTTC. It yields the protein CASSRYGGGEYEQYF.

This chain links TRBV7-3 with TRBJ2-7; TRBD2 might be the D (5 bases). V shed 4 bases and J shed 7 bases, with 14 bases lying between them. This CDR3 spans 13 amino acids. Germline assignment: CDR1 SGHTA and CDR2 FQGTGA. CDR3 amino acids: CASSSRHGSEQYF. The DNA of the CDR3 is TGTGCCAGCAGCTCAAGACATGGGAGTGAGCAGTACTTC.

This clone was counted between two and nine times. At the DNA level, this CDR3 is encoded by other sequences in the same sample as well. The chain employs TRBV2 and TRBJ2-2; 8 bases line up with TRBD1. The germline V gene encodes CDR1 SNHLY and CDR2 FYNNEI. The junction had 1 base not matched to a gene; V was cut back by 4 bases and J by 0 bases. CDR3 length: 15 amino acids. The DNA of the CDR3 is TGTGCCAGCAGTGGACAGGGGCCGAACACCGGGGAGCTGTTTTTT. Translation gives CASSGQGPNTGELFF.

V gene TRBV18 combines with J gene TRBJ2-5, with D perhaps matching TRBD2 (5 bases). Between the trimmed V and J ends, which lost 5 bases and 2 bases, there was a span of 15 bases. The CDR3 is 15 residues long. Germline assignment: CDR1 KGHSH and CDR2 LQKENI. CDR3 loop: CASSGRRADQETQYF. DNA for the CDR3: TGTGCCAGCTCAGGCCGCCGAGCGGATCAAGAGACCCAGTACTTC.

The V and J genes are TRBV9 and TRBJ1-1; 7 nucleotides align to TRBD1. The germline V gene has CDR1 SGDLS and CDR2 YYNGEE. V was pared by 5 bases and J by 8 bases, with 15 bases of the junction left unmatched. There are 15 residues in the CDR3. CDR3: CASSEIPGQKPEAFF. The CDR3 DNA reads as TGTGCCAGCAGTGAGATTCCGGGACAGAAACCCGAAGCTTTCTTT.